This is a list of T cell receptor beta chains from one sample in a study of memory CD4+ T cells and cytomegalovirus serostatus. Libraries were prepared by immunoSEQ multiplex PCR; TCRdb keeps only in-frame clonotypes and omits some of them. The data hold about 62,000 clones, with 70% to 80% observed a single time. The sample was memory CD4+ T cells from blood. The receptors shown here come from an adult in good health and CMV-seropositive. CDR3s include the opening cysteine and the closing phenylalanine or tryptophan. Each record gives: D gene, clone size, J gene, V gene, CDR3 DNA, CDR3 protein. A D gene is named only where the DNA matches it firmly. Clone size, where shown, is once, few, many, or a class for clones that have expanded.

NA few TRBJ1-2 TRBV5-6 TGTGCCAGCAGCTTGTGGTTTCACAGTACAAAAGACTATGGCTACACCTTC CASSLWFHSTKDYGYTF
NA NA TRBJ2-3 TRBV4-2 TGTGCCAGCAGCCCAGGGACTTTAGGAGATACGCAGTATTTT CASSPGTLGDTQYF
NA NA TRBJ2-7 TRBV14 TGTGCCAGCAGCCACTCAGGGTTCGAGCAGTACTTC CASSHSGFEQYF
TRBD2 NA TRBJ2-1 TRBV11-2 TGTGCCAGCAGCTCACCAAGCGGGAGGGAGAATGAGCAGTTCTTC CASSSPSGRENEQFF
NA NA TRBJ1-5 TRBV2 TGTGCCAGCAGTGATGGGGGGTTAAGCAATCAGCCCCAGCATTTT CASSDGGLSNQPQHF
NA NA TRBJ2-2 TRBV5-1 TGCGCCAGCAGCTTGCGCGGGACCAACACCGGGGAGCTGTTTTTT CASSLRGTNTGELFF
NA NA TRBJ2-1 TRBV28 TGTGCCAGCAGCCCTTCTGGCCGCAATGAGCAGTTCTTC CASSPSGRNEQFF
NA NA TRBJ1-5 TRBV6-4 TGTGCCAGCAGGCCAGCGATGGGAGGTAATAGCAATCAGCCCCAGCATTTT CASRPAMGGNSNQPQHF
TRBD2 NA TRBJ2-7 TRBV10-3 TGTGCCATCAGCGTCAGCGGGGGGTCCTACGAGCAGTACTTC CAISVSGGSYEQYF
TRBD1 NA TRBJ1-4 TRBV14 TGTGCCAGCAGCCCGGGACAGGGGTCTGAAAAACTGTTTTTT CASSPGQGSEKLFF
NA few TRBJ1-1 TRBV4-1 TGCGCCAGCAGCCTAGGGGAGAACACTGAAGCTTTCTTT CASSLGENTEAFF
NA NA TRBJ1-1 TRBV29-1 TGCACGGCCTGGGGGGGCGAAGCTTTCTTT CTAWGGEAFF
NA NA TRBJ2-3 TRBV7-2 TGTGCCAGCAGCCACCGGGCCCAGCTGTCAGATACGCAGTATTTT CASSHRAQLSDTQYF
TRBD1 once TRBJ1-2 TRBV7-9 TGTGCCAGCAGCTTCACCGGGACAGAGACCTATGGCTACACCTTC CASSFTGTETYGYTF
TRBD2 once TRBJ2-3 TRBV11-2 TGTGCCAGCAGCTATGCTGGACTAGCGGGAGGTCCGCTAGATACGCAGTATTTT CASSYAGLAGGPLDTQYF
TRBD1 NA TRBJ1-5 TRBV27 TGTGCCACCCCGGGACAGGGCAATCAGCCCCAGCATTTT CATPGQGNQPQHF